Below are 2 T cell receptor beta chains sequenced from a single sample in a study of spatial heterogeneity in lung cancer. TCRdb re-called the 5' RACE reads through MiXCR, storing one row per CDR3 protein. The sample has just under 10,000 distinct CDR3 sequences; roughly 23% are singletons. Sample time point: blood at routine non-recurrence follow-up after resection. The sequencing used PBMCs, collected at follow-up. The receptors stem from a female donor with early-stage non-small cell lung cancer.

V usage is TRBV28 and J usage is TRBJ1-5; no clear D. This CDR3 comprises 12 residues. Germline V lookup: CDR1 MDHEN, CDR2 SYDVKM. Trimming shortened V by 7 bases and J by 4 bases, and 8 bases separated the two germline ends. CDR3 in DNA: TGTGCCAGCATGCAGAATAATCAGCCCCAGCATTTT. Its protein is CASMQNNQPQHF.

The chain combines TRBV5-1 with TRBJ2-3, with 11 bases aligning to TRBD2. V lost 2 bases and J lost 2; bases outside the gene matches: 7. Germline CDR1 SGHRS, CDR2 YFSETQ. The CDR3 extends over 17 amino acids. CDR3 DNA sequence: TGCGCCAGCAGCTTTCTACTAGCGGGAGACCTCACAGATACGCAGTATTTT. This sequence encodes CASSFLLAGDLTDTQYF. Full variable domain (remainder filled in from reference TRBV5-1 and TRBJ2-3): KAGVTQTPRYLIKTRGQQVTLSCSPISGHRSVSWYQQTPGQGLQFLFEYFSETQRNKGNFPGRFSGRQFSNSRSEMNVSTLELGDSALYLCASSFLLAGDLTDTQYFGPGTRLTVL.